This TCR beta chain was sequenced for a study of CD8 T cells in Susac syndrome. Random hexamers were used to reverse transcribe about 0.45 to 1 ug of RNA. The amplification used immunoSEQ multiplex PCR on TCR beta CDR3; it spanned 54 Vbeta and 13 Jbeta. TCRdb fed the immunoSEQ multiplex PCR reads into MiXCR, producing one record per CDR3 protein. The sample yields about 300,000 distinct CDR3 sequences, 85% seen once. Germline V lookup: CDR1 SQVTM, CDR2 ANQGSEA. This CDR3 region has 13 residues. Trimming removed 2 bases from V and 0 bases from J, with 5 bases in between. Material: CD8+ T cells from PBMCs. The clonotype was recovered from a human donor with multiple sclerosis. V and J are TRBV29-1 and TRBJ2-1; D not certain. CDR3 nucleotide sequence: TGCAGCGTTGAACGGCCCTCCTACAATGAGCAGTTCTTC. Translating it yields CSVERPSYNEQFF.